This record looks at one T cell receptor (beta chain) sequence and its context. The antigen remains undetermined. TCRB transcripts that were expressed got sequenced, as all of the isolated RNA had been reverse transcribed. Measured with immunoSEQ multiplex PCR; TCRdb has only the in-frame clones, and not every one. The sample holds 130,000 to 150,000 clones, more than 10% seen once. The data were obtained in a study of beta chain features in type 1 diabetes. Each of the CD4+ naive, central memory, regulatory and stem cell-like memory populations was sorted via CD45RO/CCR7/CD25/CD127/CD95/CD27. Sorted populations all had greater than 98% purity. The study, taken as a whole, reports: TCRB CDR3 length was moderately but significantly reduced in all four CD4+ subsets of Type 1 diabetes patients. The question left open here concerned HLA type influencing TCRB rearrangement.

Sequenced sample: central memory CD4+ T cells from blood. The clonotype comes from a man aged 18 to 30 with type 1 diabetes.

In DNA, the CDR3 is TGTGCCAGCAGCCAAGAAGGTCACAATCAGCCCCAGCATTTT. Protein sequence: CASSQEGHNQPQHF. V is TRBV9 and J is TRBJ1-5; D call uncertain. The V end was cut by 4 bases, the J end by 3 bases, with 11 bases between. This CDR3 is built from 14 residues. The germline gives CDR1 SGDLS, CDR2 YYNGEE.